These T cell receptor beta chains were read from a single sample in a study of technical replicates of blood from a few donors. Clones were read by immunoSEQ multiplex PCR, and TCRdb kept only the in-frame ones, dropping some. In the table there are some 62,000 clones, around 90% of which are singletons. Sequences were obtained from PBMCs. The receptors shown here come from a human donor in good health. Some clones in this sample may be carry-over from other donors' samples. Both conserved end residues are part of each CDR3. A D gene is named only where the DNA matches it firmly. A row's size may be missing; if present it is once, few, many or a size class.

.	TRBJ2-7	TRBV12-5	TRBD2	TGTGCTAGTGGTACTAGCGCTAACTACGAGCAGTACTTC	CASGTSANYEQYF
.	TRBJ2-5	TRBV7-2	TRBD2	TGTGCCAGCAGCGATTTGGGGGGGAATTGGGAGACCCAGTACTTC	CASSDLGGNWETQYF
.	TRBJ2-5	TRBV5-6	.	TGTGCCAGCAGCTTCCTCGGTGGGGCGGGGACGGAGACCCAGTACTTC	CASSFLGGAGTETQYF
.	TRBJ2-5	TRBV4-2	TRBD2	TGTGCCAGCAGCCGCGGGGGACTAGCGGGAGATAAGGAAGAGACCCAGTACTTC	CASSRGGLAGDKEETQYF
once	TRBJ1-6	TRBV27	.	TGTGCCAGCAGTCTGATGTCCGTACATAACTATAATTCACCCCTCCACTTT	CASSLMSVHNYNSPLHF
.	TRBJ1-3	TRBV2	TRBD1	TGTGCCAGCAGTGAGAGAACAGGGGGCAGCGGAAACACCATATATTTT	CASSERTGGSGNTIYF
.	TRBJ2-7	TRBV6-5	.	TGTGCCAGCAAGGGGTGGCAGGCGTACGAGCAGTACTTC	CASKGWQAYEQYF
.	TRBJ2-7	TRBV9	TRBD2	TGTGCCAGCAGCGTAGCCGCGGGGGGGTCCTACGAGCAGTACTTC	CASSVAAGGSYEQYF
.	TRBJ1-1	TRBV5-1	.	TGCGCCAGCAGCTTTTTGGGGGCGCAGGGCACTGAAGCTTTCTTT	CASSFLGAQGTEAFF
.	TRBJ2-3	TRBV5-4	TRBD2	TGTGCCAGCAGCGTTCCGGGACTAGCGGACGAGTCAGATACGCAGTATTTT	CASSVPGLADESDTQYF
.	TRBJ1-3	TRBV5-1	.	TGCGCCAGCAGCCCAGACACCAGGGGCTCTGGAAACACCATATATTTT	CASSPDTRGSGNTIYF
.	TRBJ1-3	TRBV7-9	.	TGTGCCAGCAGCCCAATTTCGGTCCTCTCTGGAAACACCATATATTTT	CASSPISVLSGNTIYF
.	TRBJ1-5	TRBV7-8	TRBD1	TGTGCCAGCAGCCTCTCAAAGGGAGACAGGGGAGTCGGAGGCAATCAGCCCCAGCATTTT	CASSLSKGDRGVGGNQPQHF
.	TRBJ2-1	TRBV30	TRBD1	TGTGCCTGGAGCGATCTCAGGGGGCTAAGGGACAATGAGCAGTTCTTC	CAWSDLRGLRDNEQFF
once	TRBJ1-3	TRBV7-9	.	TGTGCCAGCAGCCAGGAAGCGGATGGAAACACCATATATTTT	CASSQEADGNTIYF
.	TRBJ2-7	TRBV19	TRBD1	TGTGCCAGTAGTATAGGAACAGGGGGATTGGGCGAGCAGTACTTC	CASSIGTGGLGEQYF
.	TRBJ2-1	TRBV11-2	TRBD1	TGTGCCAGCAGCCCTGAACAGGGGAATTACAATGAGCAGTTCTTC	CASSPEQGNYNEQFF
.	TRBJ1-1	TRBV4-3	TRBD1	TGCGCCAGCAGCCAGACCGGGACAGCGAACACTGAAGCTTTCTTT	CASSQTGTANTEAFF
.	TRBJ1-1	TRBV7-2	.	TGTGCCAGCAGCCAAACACGAATGAACACTGAAGCTTTCTTT	CASSQTRMNTEAFF
.	TRBJ1-4	TRBV7-9	TRBD1	TGTGCCAGCAGACACAGGGGCGGGGAACTGTTTTTT	CASRHRGGELFF
.	TRBJ2-3	TRBV5-6	.	TGTGCCAGCAGCTTGGTTGCGGGCGCCGCAGATACGCAGTATTTT	CASSLVAGAADTQYF
few	TRBJ1-1	TRBV20-1	.	TGCAGTGCTAGTTCCGGGAGAGAAGCTTTCTTT	CSASSGREAFF
.	TRBJ1-1	TRBV6-5	.	TGTGCCAGCAGTTCAAAACAACAGGGCTTTACAGCTTTCTTT	CASSSKQQGFTAFF
.	TRBJ2-2	TRBV19	.	TGTGCCAGTAGGCGGGACAGGAACACCGGGGAGCTGTTTTTT	CASRRDRNTGELFF
.	TRBJ2-6	TRBV21-1	.	TGTGCCAGCAGCCATACCTTGACTGCAAGCTCTGGGGCCAACGTCCTGACTTTC	CASSHTLTASSGANVLTF
once	TRBJ2-7	TRBV29-1	TRBD2	TGCAGCGTTGTGTTGGCTAGCGGAAACTACGAGCAGTACTTC	CSVVLASGNYEQYF